The 8 T cell receptor beta chains in this list originate from one sample, sequenced in a study of T cell responses to AZD1222 COVID-19 vaccine. The protocol was immunoSEQ multiplex PCR, while the TCRdb copy is restricted to in-frame clones and leaves out a portion. The sample consists of roughly 100,000 clones, around nine tenths of them appearing once. Sequenced here: peripheral blood, sampled on day 0 of AZD1222 vaccination. These receptors were collected from an adult in good health.

The rearrangement joins TRBV2 to TRBJ2-7; D is unclear. The germline CDR1 and CDR2 sequences are SNHLY and FYNNEI. CDR3 length: 13 amino acids. Trimming left V 6 bases short and J 0 bases short, with 9 bases between. The CDR3 DNA reads as TGTGCCAGCAGAGAGTGGGACTCCTACGAGCAGTACTTC. This encodes CASREWDSYEQYF.

The V gene is TRBV6-1, the J gene TRBJ1-4, with 9 bases fitting TRBD1. The CDR3 covers 15 residues. Germline V gene sequence: CDR1 MNHNS, CDR2 SASEGT. The V gene end was trimmed by 0 bases and the J gene end by 8 bases; junction bases not matched to a gene: 4. The CDR3 DNA is TGTGCCAGCAGTGAAGCTGGGGGACAGGGAGAAAAACTGTTTTTT. This codes for CASSEAGGQGEKLFF.

This clone was counted once. J is TRBJ1-2 and V is TRBV15, with D unclear. The CDR3 runs 13 residues. Trimming left V 3 bases short and J 6 bases short, with 11 bases between. Germline CDR1 reads LNHNV; CDR2 reads YYDKDF (reference sequence). CDR3 region: CATSSGLLDGYTF. The CDR3 DNA reads as TGTGCCACCAGCAGTGGTTTACTAGATGGCTACACCTTC.

Only one count was recorded for this clone. The genes are TRBV5-4 and TRBJ1-1, with unresolved D. The CDR3 extends over 16 amino acids. V lost 3 bases, J lost 0 bases, and 15 bases lay in between. From germline, CDR1 is SGHNT and CDR2 YYREEE (reference sequence). CDR3 sequence (DNA): TGTGCCAGCAGCTCCCCCCCGGTCTCTATGAACACTGAAGCTTTCTTT. It is translated as CASSSPPVSMNTEAFF.

The rearrangement uses TRBV4-3 and TRBJ2-5; tentatively, D is TRBD1 or TRBD2 (5 bases each). This CDR3 is 18 amino acids long. V was trimmed by 1 base and J by 5 bases, leaving 23 bases between them. Germline CDR1 and CDR2: LGHNA and YSLEER. CDR3 nucleotides: TGCGCCAGCAGCCAAGCCGCGAGGGGTGCGGTCGGTGGGGAGACCCAGTACTTC. It yields the protein CASSQAARGAVGGETQYF.

The chain joins TRBV15 to TRBJ2-1, with 8 bases that match TRBD2. V dropped 0 bases and J dropped 7; count of bases not matched to a gene: 5. The CDR3 consists of 15 residues. The germline V gene encodes CDR1 LNHNV and CDR2 YYDKDF (reference sequence). CDR3 in amino acids: CATSRDSGGGNEQFF. CDR3 DNA sequence: TGTGCCACCAGCAGAGACAGCGGGGGCGGGAATGAGCAGTTCTTC.

This clone qualifies as medium-sized. Other DNA sequences from this sample encode an identical CDR3 as well. The chain joins TRBV3-1 (or the pseudogene TRBV3-2) to TRBJ2-7; D possibly corresponds to TRBD2 (5 bases). This CDR3 is built from 16 residues. Germline CDR1 LGHDT, CDR2 YNNKEL (reference sequence). V lost 3 bases to trimming and J lost 2 bases, with 17 bases between them. The CDR3 loop is CASSQQAVAGPYEQYF. The CDR3 region has the DNA TGTGCCAGCAGCCAGCAAGCAGTCGCGGGCCCCTACGAGCAGTACTTC.

The chain joins TRBV5-4 to TRBJ2-1; D might be TRBD1 or TRBD2, each matching 5 bases. Germline-derived CDR1 and CDR2 are SGHNT and YYREEE (reference sequence). The CDR3 runs to 15 residues. V was pared by 4 bases and J by 6 bases, with 17 bases between. The CDR3 here is CASSPGPEFRNEQFF. CDR3 coding DNA: TGTGCCAGCAGCCCGGGACCCGAGTTCCGCAATGAGCAGTTCTTC.